The 9 T cell receptor beta chains given below trace back to one sample, sequenced in a study of blood T cell repertoires in COVID-19. Assay used: immunoSEQ multiplex PCR; TCRdb lists only in-frame clones, some missing. The data hold about 100,000 clones, with approximately 90% observed a single time. The sequencing input was peripheral blood. These receptors originate from a human donor with COVID-19, enrolled during active disease. The donor label of this sample is uncertain.

J is TRBJ1-3 and V is TRBV3-1 (or the pseudogene TRBV3-2); 10 bases are shared with TRBD1. With V trimmed by 4 bases and J by 7 bases, 7 bases remained unmatched. The CDR3 spans 15 residues. Germline values: CDR1 LGHDT, CDR2 YNNKEL (reference sequence). Here the CDR3 DNA reads TGTGCCAGCAGCCGCACCGGGACAGGGGCTAACACCATATATTTT. Protein product: CASSRTGTGANTIYF.

The chain combines TRBV23-1 with TRBJ1-1; D is undetermined. TRBV23-1 is identified as an open reading frame with a role that is uncertain. The CDR3 runs 17 residues. The V end lost 0 bases, the J end lost 4 bases, and 18 bases lay between the germline ends. The CDR3 DNA follows: TGCGCCAGCAGTCAATCTTCCGGACTCGGGAGTGTCACTGAAGCTTTCTTT. Amino acid sequence: CASSQSSGLGSVTEAFF.

The gene calls are TRBV3-1 (or the pseudogene TRBV3-2) and TRBJ1-1; D uncertain. V gave up 4 bases and J gave up 7 bases, with 16 bases separating them. This CDR3 spans 14 amino acids. Germline V gene lookup returns CDR1 LGHDT and CDR2 YNNKEL (reference sequence). The CDR3 loop is CASSPALEVVEAFF. In DNA form, the CDR3 reads TGTGCCAGCAGCCCCGCTCTAGAAGTGGTTGAAGCTTTCTTT.

This clone was counted once. The rearrangement joins TRBV10-3 to TRBJ1-1; TRBD1 aligns across 9 bases. J gave up 2 bases and V 6 bases, and 4 bases lay outside the gene matches. The germline V gene has CDR1 ENHRY and CDR2 SYGVKD. This CDR3 has 14 amino acids. Written as DNA, the CDR3 is TGTGCCATCAGGACAGGGGGTCCAAACACTGAAGCTTTCTTT. As protein: CAIRTGGPNTEAFF.

V usage is TRBV9 and J usage is TRBJ1-3; no reliable D call. CDR3 length equals 11 residues. CDR1 SGDLS and CDR2 YYNGEE come from the germline V gene. V lost 3 bases, J lost 9 bases, and 7 bases lay in between. CDR3 protein: CASSGGSTIYF. CDR3 sequence (DNA): TGTGCCAGCAGCGGAGGGTCCACCATATATTTT.

The chain has TRBV5-1 and TRBJ1-2; tentative D call: TRBD1 (6 bases). V was trimmed by 4 bases and J by 5 bases, leaving 18 bases between them. Germline CDR1 reads SGHRS; CDR2 reads YFSETQ. CDR3 size: 15 residues. CDR3 nucleotide sequence: TGCGCCAGCAGCGAAGCCGGGACACTCTCTTATGGCTACACCTTC. Protein: CASSEAGTLSYGYTF. Combining the CDR3 with reference TRBV5-1 and TRBJ1-2 gives the whole variable domain KAGVTQTPRYLIKTRGQQVTLSCSPISGHRSVSWYQQTPGQGLQFLFEYFSETQRNKGNFPGRFSGRQFSNSRSEMNVSTLELGDSALYLCASSEAGTLSYGYTFGSGTRLTVV.

V is TRBV9 and J is TRBJ1-1, with 9 bases lining up with TRBD1. The germline V gene encodes CDR1 SGDLS and CDR2 YYNGEE. Trimming took 3 bases from V and 5 from J; bases not matched to a gene: 5. CDR3 length: 14 residues. CDR3 coding DNA: TGTGCCAGCAGCGCCCCGGACAGGGGAACTGAAGCTTTCTTT. This gives the protein CASSAPDRGTEAFF.

This chain links TRBV28 with TRBJ1-2; D not certain. CDR1 and CDR2 (germline): MDHEN, SYDVKM. The CDR3 sequence is 12 residues long. With 6 bases removed from V and 3 bases from J, the gap between germline ends came to 8 bases. The CDR3 reads CASSDTYYGYTF. Here the CDR3 DNA reads TGTGCCAGCAGCGACACATACTATGGCTACACCTTC.

This sequence joins TRBV4-1 and TRBJ2-3; 10 nucleotides agree with TRBD2. The CDR3 is 20 residues long. J gave up 2 bases and V 2 bases, and 16 bases lay outside the gene matches. Germline V gene lookup returns CDR1 MGHRA and CDR2 YSYEKL. CDR3 bases: TGCGCCAGCAGCCAACGACCCTATAAGGAAGCGGGGGGGACCACAGATACGCAGTATTTT. Amino acid sequence: CASSQRPYKEAGGTTDTQYF.